Reported below is one T cell receptor (beta chain). V lost 5 bases and J 11 bases, leaving 9 bases between the germline ends. Germline V gives CDR1 SSHAT, CDR2 FNYEAQ (reference sequence). CDR3 length: 10 residues. Per the original data handling: Amplification of reference gene primers provided the estimated nucleated cell counts. Assay used: immunoSEQ multiplex PCR; TCRdb lists only in-frame clones, some missing. That table gives V, J and clone size, and the DNA gave D and trimming. The sample has about 220,000 clones; roughly 86% are singletons. The record originates from a study of blood T cell repertoires in COVID-19. Study as a whole: COVID-19 samples from acute and convalescent phases originated in the United States, Italy and Spain. Nucleic acid was either cDNA or gDNA, and it came from T cells, B-cell-depleted T cells, or PBMCs.

The sample comprised peripheral blood. The chain employs TRBV7-7 and TRBJ1-1; D is uncertain. This receptor was identified in a woman aged 25 to 45 who had recovered from COVID-19. The CDR3 spells CASSPDEAFF. DNA for the CDR3: TGTGCCAGCAGCCCCGATGAGGCTTTCTTT.